The rows below give T cell receptor beta chains drawn from one sample of a study of blood T cells in healthy people across ages. TCRdb re-analysed the 5' RACE reads in MiXCR, keeping a single row per CDR3 protein. The sample holds about 1.6 million distinct CDR3 sequences, about 31% seen once. Sequencing used blood. The receptors come from a woman in her 30s in good health. Each CDR3 is given with its conserved first and last residue. A D gene is named only where the DNA matches it firmly. The size field is filled for only some rows; it gives once, few, many or a size class.

clone size	D gene	V gene	J gene	CDR3 protein	CDR3 DNA
few	TRBD2	TRBV20-1	TRBJ2-5	CSARPSSGAQETQYF	TGCAGTGCTAGGCCTTCTAGCGGGGCCCAAGAGACCCAGTACTTC
few	.	TRBV4-1	TRBJ2-2	CASSQDSSGVGTGELFF	TGCGCCAGCAGCCAAGACTCCTCGGGGGTCGGTACCGGGGAGCTGTTTTTT
many	.	TRBV29-1	TRBJ2-7	CSVEVAARTYEQYF	TGCAGCGTTGAAGTTGCCGCCAGAACCTACGAGCAGTACTTC
few	.	TRBV9	TRBJ2-5	CASSVDLVRGETQYF	TGTGCCAGCAGCGTAGACCTAGTGAGGGGAGAGACCCAGTACTTC
few	.	TRBV27	TRBJ2-5	CASSLTDSRQETQYF	TGTGCCAGCAGTTTAACCGATTCACGACAAGAGACCCAGTACTTC
.	TRBD1	TRBV6-1	TRBJ1-1	CASSAGQVRVEAFF	TGTGCCAGCAGCGCCGGACAGGTACGCGTTGAAGCTTTCTTT
.	TRBD1	TRBV6-5	TRBJ1-1	CASSKGQSTEAFF	TGTGCCAGCAGTAAGGGACAGAGCACTGAAGCTTTCTTT
many	TRBD1	TRBV13	TRBJ2-7	CASSSHDRGDYEQYF	TGTGCCAGCAGCTCCCATGACAGGGGAGACTACGAGCAGTACTTC
few	TRBD1	TRBV7-2	TRBJ2-1	CASSRDRVSNEQFF	TGTGCCAGCAGCAGGGACAGGGTGAGCAATGAGCAGTTCTTC
.	.	TRBV5-1	TRBJ2-7	CASRVLGAEQYF	TGCGCCAGCAGGGTATTGGGGGCCGAGCAGTACTTC
.	TRBD1	TRBV6-1	TRBJ1-5	CASSRTGAEQPQHF	TGTGCCAGCAGCCGGACAGGGGCAGAACAGCCCCAGCATTTT
few	.	TRBV20-1	TRBJ1-2	CSASLSYGYTF	TGCAGTGCTAGCCTTTCCTATGGCTACACCTTC
.	.	TRBV3-1	TRBJ1-6	CASSQVRTPPSPLHF	TGTGCCAGCAGCCAAGTGAGAACACCTCCTTCACCCCTCCACTTT
many	.	TRBV10-3	TRBJ2-7	CAISGGQKVHHEQYF	TGTGCCATCAGCGGGGGACAGAAGGTCCACCACGAGCAGTACTTC
once	.	TRBV1	TRBJ2-7	CTSSQVGRTSGSTSSYEQYF	TGCACCAGCAGCCAAGTGGGCCGGACTAGCGGGAGTACCAGCTCCTACGAGCAGTACTTC
.	TRBD1	TRBV6-2/TRBV6-3	TRBJ1-5	CASRPTGGKSILHF	TGTGCCAGCAGACCCACAGGGGGTAAATCAATTCTGCATTTT
many	.	TRBV6-1	TRBJ2-7	CASRGDSHYEQYF	TGTGCCAGCAGGGGGGACTCCCACTACGAGCAGTACTTC
.	TRBD2	TRBV29-1	TRBJ2-1	CSVDRSGARNEQFF	TGCAGCGTTGACAGAAGCGGGGCACGAAATGAGCAGTTCTTC
.	.	TRBV20-1	TRBJ1-4	CSAGPVGARDEKLFF	TGCAGTGCTGGACCCGTAGGGGCCCGGGATGAAAAACTGTTTTTT
.	TRBD2	TRBV7-9	TRBJ2-1	CASSLVGLARQNEQFF	TGTGCCAGCAGCTTAGTGGGACTAGCGAGACAAAATGAGCAGTTCTTC
.	.	TRBV3-1	TRBJ2-7	CASSHPQLSEQYF	TGTGCCAGCAGCCACCCCCAACTGAGTGAGCAGTACTTC
.	.	TRBV9	TRBJ1-2	CASSVEVANYGYTF	TGTGCCAGCAGCGTAGAAGTGGCTAACTATGGCTACACCTTC